This TCR beta chain stems from a study of a mutant IDH1 vaccine in newly diagnosed glioma. Study-level information: Vaccine administration was initiated 4-6 weeks following radiotherapy alone, or with temozolomide cycles.

Trimming took 6 bases from V and 10 from J, leaving 7 bases between them. The CDR3 spans 9 residues. The germline V gene has CDR1 SQVTM and CDR2 ANQGSEA. Using immunoSEQ multiplex PCR, the repertoire was profiled, and TCRdb retains in-frame clones only, with some absent. The sample holds about 32,000 clones, around 73% seen once. Time point meaning: week 35, safety follow-up. Each dose of the vaccine consisted of 300 ug of mutant IDH1 20-mer peptide, with topical imiquimod. Regarding this clone: The target antigen is unknown.

This specimen was PBMCs, taken from a glioma patient whose treatment included an IDH1 peptide vaccine. The origin of this receptor is a woman in her thirties or forties with glioma. This chain links TRBV29-1 with TRBJ2-1, with D possibly TRBD1 on 6 matching bases. Here the CDR3 reads CSVGTEQFF. The DNA of the CDR3 is TGCAGCGTCGGGACAGAGCAGTTCTTC.